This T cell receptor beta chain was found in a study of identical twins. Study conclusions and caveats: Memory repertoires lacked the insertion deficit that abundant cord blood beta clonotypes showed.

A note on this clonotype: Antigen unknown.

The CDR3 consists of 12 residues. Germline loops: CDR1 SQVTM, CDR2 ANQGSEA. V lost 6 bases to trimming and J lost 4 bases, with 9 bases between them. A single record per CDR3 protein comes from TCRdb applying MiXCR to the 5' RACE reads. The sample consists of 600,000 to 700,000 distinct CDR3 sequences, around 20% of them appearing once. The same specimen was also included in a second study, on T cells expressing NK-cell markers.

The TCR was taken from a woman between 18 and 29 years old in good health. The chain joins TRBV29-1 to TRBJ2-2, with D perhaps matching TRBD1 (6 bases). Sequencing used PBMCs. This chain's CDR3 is CSVKQGTGELFF. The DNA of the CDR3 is TGCAGCGTAAAACAGGGCACCGGGGAGCTGTTTTTT.